These 21 T cell receptor beta chains were all obtained from the same sample, sequenced in a study of blood T cell repertoires in COVID-19. Libraries were prepared by immunoSEQ multiplex PCR; TCRdb keeps only in-frame clonotypes and omits some of them. Of roughly 160,000 clones listed, roughly 87% are singletons. Sequencing was carried out using PBMCs or T cells enriched from blood (not recorded which). These TCRs come from a man aged 50-59 years who had recovered from COVID-19.

This rearrangement joins TRBV3-1 (or the pseudogene TRBV3-2) to TRBJ2-1, with D perhaps matching TRBD2 (6 bases). The germline gives CDR1 LGHDT, CDR2 YNNKEL (reference sequence). This CDR3 contains 13 residues. V lost 7 bases and J 2 bases, leaving 9 bases between the germline ends. CDR3 protein: CASKAGAYNEQFF. The CDR3 DNA reads TGTGCCAGCAAAGCGGGCGCCTACAATGAGCAGTTCTTC.

The rearrangement joins TRBV5-1 to TRBJ1-4; 7 bases line up with TRBD1. V dropped 4 bases and J dropped 5; count of bases not matched to a gene: 5. The CDR3 runs 14 residues. In germline, CDR1 is SGHRS, CDR2 YFSETQ. CDR3: CASSPTGVNEKLFF. As DNA, the CDR3 is TGCGCCAGCAGCCCTACAGGGGTAAATGAAAAACTGTTTTTT.

The chain has TRBV29-1 and TRBJ2-3; tentative D call: TRBD2 (6 bases). V was pared by 7 bases and J by 6 bases, with 8 bases between. The CDR3 is 10 residues long. CDR1 and CDR2 (germline): SQVTM, ANQGSEA. The CDR3: CSGGGDTQYF. The DNA of the CDR3 is TGCAGCGGCGGAGGGGATACGCAGTATTTT.

The chain joins TRBV19 to TRBJ1-5, with D possibly being TRBD1 (6 bases). V lost 5 bases, J lost 0 bases, and 17 bases lay in between. This CDR3 has 17 residues. Germline assignment: CDR1 LNHDA and CDR2 SQIVND (reference sequence). The CDR3 sequence is CASSGNRVGYSNQPQHF. The CDR3 DNA sequence: TGTGCCAGTAGTGGAAACAGGGTAGGCTATAGCAATCAGCCCCAGCATTTT.

The rearrangement uses TRBV5-1 and TRBJ1-1; 8 positions match TRBD1. The CDR3 contains 13 residues. Trimming cost V 4 bases and J 8 bases; bases outside gene matches: 7. Germline CDR1 SGHRS, CDR2 YFSETQ. The CDR3, as DNA: TGCGCCAGCAGCCGGGACAGGCAAGGGGAAGCTTTCTTT. It specifies CASSRDRQGEAFF.

The chain carries TRBV2 and TRBJ2-7; D may be TRBD1 (5 bases). This CDR3 has 12 residues. Germline lookup yields CDR1 SNHLY and CDR2 FYNNEI. V lost 4 bases and J lost 7, with 11 bases in between. The CDR3 coding sequence is TGTGCCAGCAGTGCGGCAGGGATGGAGCAGTACTTC. This codes for CASSAAGMEQYF. Variable domain in full (rest from reference TRBV2 and TRBJ2-7): EPEVTQTPSHQVTQMGQEVILRCVPISNHLYFYWYRQILGQKVEFLVSFYNNEISEKSEIFDDQFSVERPDGSNFTLKIRSTKLEDSAMYFCASSAAGMEQYFGPGTRLTVT.

V usage is TRBV7-9 and J usage is TRBJ1-2; D is undetermined. The V gene lost 5 bases and the J gene lost 1 base, with 17 bases spanning the gap. Germline CDR1 is SEHNR and CDR2 is FQNEAQ (reference sequence). This CDR3 contains 16 residues. CDR3 sequence reads: CASSLPGGYDNYGYTF. The CDR3 DNA reads TGTGCCAGCAGCCTACCGGGCGGGTATGATAACTATGGCTACACCTTC.

Here the CDR3 DNA reads TGTGCCAGTAGTATGTTGGGGGGTCGCTTGTGGGAGCAGTTCTTC. Its protein product is CASSMLGGRLWEQFF. This sequence joins TRBV19 and TRBJ2-1; maybe TRBD2 (6 bases). The germline V and J ends were trimmed by 3 bases and 10 bases, with 19 bases remaining between them. This CDR3 region has 15 residues. Per the germline V gene, CDR1 is LNHDA and CDR2 is SQIVND (reference sequence).

This chain uses TRBV5-4 with TRBJ2-4; 8 nucleotides line up with TRBD2. CDR3 length: 15 residues. Losses at the gene ends were 1 base for V and 3 bases for J; bases not matched to a gene: 3. CDR1 SGHNT and CDR2 YYREEE come from the germline V gene (reference sequence). CDR3 DNA: TGTGCCAGCAGCTTGAGCGGGGGCTACAAAAACATTCAGTACTTC. It is translated as CASSLSGGYKNIQYF.

The chain has TRBV3-1 (or the pseudogene TRBV3-2) and TRBJ1-6; maybe TRBD1 (6 bases). The V and J ends lost 4 bases and 6 bases respectively, with 19 bases between them. This CDR3 spans 17 amino acids. CDR1 is LGHDT, CDR2 YNNKEL, per germline (reference sequence). CDR3 loop: CASSPRGNRVFNSPLHF. The CDR3 DNA is TGTGCCAGCAGCCCAAGGGGGAACAGGGTGTTTAATTCACCCCTCCACTTT.

This clone was seen a single time. J is TRBJ2-7 and V is TRBV6-5, with D tentatively TRBD2 (5 bases). The CDR3 is 13 residues long. Per the germline V gene, CDR1 is MNHEY and CDR2 is SVGAGI. Between the trimmed V and J ends, which lost 7 bases and 3 bases, there was a span of 13 bases. The CDR3 loop is CASTEYGDYEQYF. Here the CDR3 DNA reads TGTGCCAGCACCGAATACGGGGACTACGAGCAGTACTTC.

The V call is TRBV11-2, the J call TRBJ2-7, with 9 bases identical to TRBD1. CDR1 and CDR2 from the germline V gene are SGHAT and FQNNGV. This CDR3 is 14 amino acids long. V lost 5 bases, J lost 6 bases, and 8 bases stayed unmatched. The CDR3 coding sequence is TGTGCCAGCAGCGCCACAGGGGGCGAAGGCGAGCAGTACTTC. It yields the protein CASSATGGEGEQYF.

V and J are TRBV7-9 and TRBJ2-3; 10 bases line up with TRBD2. Germline-derived CDR1 and CDR2 are SEHNR and FQNEAQ (reference sequence). The CDR3 has 14 amino acids. V was clipped by 3 bases and J by 6 bases; unmatched bases: 3. In DNA form, the CDR3 reads TGTGCCAGCAGCTTTCGAGCGGGGGGGGATACGCAGTATTTT. It is translated as CASSFRAGGDTQYF. The entire variable domain, with the rest obtained from reference TRBV7-9 and TRBJ2-3, is as follows: DTGVSQNPRHKITKRGQNVTFRCDPISEHNRLYWYRQTLGQGPEFLTYFQNEAQLEKSRLLSDRFSAERPKGSFSTLEIQRTEQGDSAMYLCASSFRAGGDTQYFGPGTRLTVL.

The chain uses TRBV11-2 and TRBJ2-1; 7 positions match TRBD2. Per germline, CDR1 SGHAT and CDR2 FQNNGV. This CDR3 spans 14 amino acids. V lost 0 bases, J lost 6 bases, and 2 bases stayed unmatched. The CDR3 loop reads CASSLEPGGNEQFF. The CDR3 DNA follows: TGTGCCAGCAGCTTAGAGCCGGGGGGCAATGAGCAGTTCTTC.

The V and J genes are TRBV7-2 and TRBJ2-3; TRBD2 matches at 10 bases. The CDR3 loop spans 19 amino acids. The J segment lost 0 bases and the V segment lost 5 bases, leaving 14 bases of the junction unmatched. Germline assignment: CDR1 SGHTA and CDR2 FQGNSA. The CDR3 nucleotides read TGTGCCAGCAGCCCCATAACTAGCGGGGCGGGGGCTAGCACAGATACGCAGTATTTT. This translates into CASSPITSGAGASTDTQYF.

The chain couples TRBV7-2 to TRBJ1-2; 7 bases line up with TRBD1. Trimming removed 2 bases from V and 2 bases from J; junction bases left unmatched: 2. Germline V gene lookup returns CDR1 SGHTA and CDR2 FQGNSA. The CDR3 loop spans 14 amino acids. The CDR3 DNA is TGTGCCAGCAGCTTACCGGGACAGAACTATGGCTACACCTTC. Protein: CASSLPGQNYGYTF.

The rearrangement uses TRBV2 and TRBJ2-1; a weak D match, TRBD2 (7 bases). The CDR3 runs 13 residues. V was cut by 7 bases and J by 6 bases, with 13 bases left in between. Germline loops: CDR1 SNHLY, CDR2 FYNNEI. The CDR3 DNA sequence: TGTGCCAGCAAAGGGGGGGCCTCCAATGAGCAGTTCTTC. Protein sequence: CASKGGASNEQFF.

The chain recombines TRBV7-2 with TRBJ1-2, with D possibly being TRBD1 (6 bases). Germline V gene data show CDR1 as SGHTA and CDR2 as FQGNSA. The CDR3 contains 14 residues. Trimming removed 5 bases at V and 5 bases at J, with 15 bases between. The CDR3 coding sequence is TGTGCCAGCAGCCCCTCGACAGGACAGTATGGCTACACCTTC. Translated, it gives CASSPSTGQYGYTF. Filled out from reference TRBV7-2 and TRBJ1-2, the complete variable domain reads GAGVSQSPSNKVTEKGKDVELRCDPISGHTALYWYRQSLGQGLEFLIYFQGNSAPDKSGLPSDRFSAERTGGSVSTLTIQRTQQEDSAVYLCASSPSTGQYGYTFGSGTRLTVV.

The chain joins TRBV5-1 to TRBJ2-2; TRBD2 aligns across 12 bases. This CDR3 region has 17 residues. Per the germline V gene, CDR1 is SGHRS and CDR2 is YFSETQ. The V and J ends lost 4 bases and 0 bases, in that order; junction bases with no gene match: 4. The CDR3 region has the DNA TGCGCCAGCAGCCTCCTAGCGGGAGGGACGAACACCGGGGAGCTGTTTTTT. Translation: CASSLLAGGTNTGELFF.

This chain connects TRBV5-1 to TRBJ1-6, with TRBD1 matching over 9 bases. Germline CDR1 and CDR2: SGHRS and YFSETQ. V lost 4 bases, J lost 8 bases, and 7 bases stayed unmatched. CDR3 length: 15 residues. DNA of the CDR3: TGCGCCAGCAGCCCGGGACAGGGAAAGGATTCACCCCTCCACTTT. It specifies CASSPGQGKDSPLHF.

V gene TRBV2 combines with J gene TRBJ2-4; 10 positions agree with TRBD1. CDR3 size: 14 residues. The germline V gene encodes CDR1 SNHLY and CDR2 FYNNEI. The V segment lost 8 bases and the J segment 3 bases; nucleotides outside the gene matches: 4. The CDR3 here is CASGDRGGKNIQYF. The CDR3 DNA reads TGTGCCAGCGGGGACAGGGGTGGCAAAAACATTCAGTACTTC.